This TCR beta chain is from a study of immune heterogeneity within non-small cell lung tumors. Findings and caveats of the study: Recurrence of the same dominant CDR3 beta clonotypes was seen across tumor sites within a patient, and site-unique high-frequency clones were present alongside them.

Germline V gene data show CDR1 as MNHNS and CDR2 as SASEGT. This CDR3 has 15 residues. V lost 8 bases and J 1 base, leaving 14 bases between the germline ends. TCR beta CDR3 amplification used multiplex PCR with 32 V and 13 J primers. From the multiplex PCR reads, TCRdb called clonotypes with MiXCR, one entry per CDR3 protein. This table holds approximately 2,500 distinct CDR3 sequences, roughly 14% found once. In its sample, this clonotype was seen many times. No antigen is known for it. Bulk tumor genomic DNA served as template, at about 600 ng per sample. The authors collected several far-apart biopsies from each primary tumor during surgery. The study enrolled patients with untreated, newly diagnosed non-small cell lung cancer who underwent curative surgery.

Specimen: lung tumor tissue. This sequence originates from a female donor with non-small cell lung cancer. V is TRBV6-1 and J is TRBJ2-2, with no clear D. The CDR3 nucleotides read TGTGCCAGCTCTCAGTGGGCAGGGAACACCGGGGAGCTGTTTTTT. Its protein is CASSQWAGNTGELFF.